The rows below give T cell receptor beta chains drawn from one sample of a study of beta chain features in type 1 diabetes. Assay used: immunoSEQ multiplex PCR; TCRdb lists only in-frame clones, some missing. The sample contains a few hundred thousand clones, approximately 15% of which appear only once. The sample comprised naive CD4+ T cells from blood. The receptor source for this set is a woman between 18 and 29 years old with type 1 diabetes. Each CDR3 is given with its conserved first and last residue. D genes are given only for firm matches. Clone size, where shown, is once, few, many, or a class for clones that have expanded.

J gene: TRBJ2-1
V gene: TRBV29-1
D gene: TRBD2
clone size: few
CDR3 DNA: TGCAGCGTTGAAGGGACTAGCGGATACTCCTACAATGAGCAGTTCTTC
CDR3 protein: CSVEGTSGYSYNEQFF

J gene: TRBJ2-7
V gene: TRBV30
D gene: TRBD2
clone size: NA
CDR3 DNA: TGTGCCTGGAGTTTTAGTGGGGGGGGGTACGAGCAGTACTTC
CDR3 protein: CAWSFSGGGYEQYF

J gene: TRBJ1-1
V gene: TRBV9
D gene: TRBD1
clone size: NA
CDR3 DNA: TGTGCCAGCAGTCCCGGTTTGGGACAGGGGCCGGCTGAAGCTTTCTTT
CDR3 protein: CASSPGLGQGPAEAFF

J gene: TRBJ2-7
V gene: TRBV28
D gene: TRBD2
clone size: few
CDR3 DNA: TGTGCCAGCAGTCAACTAGCGGGAGTTTACGAGCAGTACTTC
CDR3 protein: CASSQLAGVYEQYF

J gene: TRBJ2-6
V gene: TRBV23-1
D gene: TRBD1
clone size: many
CDR3 DNA: TGCGCCAGCAGTCATACGACAGGGCGATCTGGGGCCAACGTCCTGACTTTC
CDR3 protein: CASSHTTGRSGANVLTF

J gene: TRBJ2-7
V gene: TRBV11-2
D gene: NA
clone size: once
CDR3 DNA: TGTGCCAGCAGCTTAGCCGTGTCCTACGAGCAGTACTTC
CDR3 protein: CASSLAVSYEQYF

J gene: TRBJ2-1
V gene: TRBV9
D gene: TRBD2
clone size: once
CDR3 DNA: TGTGCCAGCAGCGTAGATGACATTCGGGACTACATCTTC
CDR3 protein: CASSVDDIRDYIF

J gene: TRBJ2-1
V gene: TRBV5-1
D gene: TRBD2
clone size: NA
CDR3 DNA: TGCGCCAGCAGCTTCAGGACTAGCGGGTACAATGAGCAGTTCTTC
CDR3 protein: CASSFRTSGYNEQFF

J gene: TRBJ1-1
V gene: TRBV7-2
D gene: TRBD1
clone size: few
CDR3 DNA: TGTGCCAGCAGCTTAGTTTATCTGGGCAGGGGGGCTTTCTTT
CDR3 protein: CASSLVYLGRGAFF

J gene: TRBJ1-1
V gene: TRBV6-5
D gene: NA
clone size: NA
CDR3 DNA: TGTGCCAGCAGTGAAGGACTCTTCAAAGCTTTCTTT
CDR3 protein: CASSEGLFKAFF

J gene: TRBJ1-1
V gene: TRBV18
D gene: NA
clone size: NA
CDR3 DNA: TGTGCCAGCTCACGGAAGGGGTCCGGGAACACTGAAGCTTTCTTT
CDR3 protein: CASSRKGSGNTEAFF

J gene: TRBJ2-1
V gene: TRBV11-2
D gene: TRBD1
clone size: few
CDR3 DNA: TGTGCCAGCAGCTTAGAATGGACAGGATACAATGAGCAGTTCTTC
CDR3 protein: CASSLEWTGYNEQFF

J gene: TRBJ2-2
V gene: TRBV9
D gene: TRBD2
clone size: NA
CDR3 DNA: TGTGCCAGCAGCGTAGGTCCTAGCGGGATAACCGGGGAGCTGTTTTTT
CDR3 protein: CASSVGPSGITGELFF

J gene: TRBJ2-5
V gene: TRBV7-6
D gene: NA
clone size: NA
CDR3 DNA: TGTGCCAGCACCCTAGACCCAACGGGGGTAGAGACCCAGTACTTC
CDR3 protein: CASTLDPTGVETQYF

J gene: TRBJ2-1
V gene: TRBV4-2
D gene: TRBD2
clone size: NA
CDR3 DNA: TGTGCCAGCAGCCAAGATGGGTCGGCTAGCGGGAGGGAGGGGGAGCAGTTCTTC
CDR3 protein: CASSQDGSASGREGEQFF

J gene: TRBJ2-2
V gene: TRBV7-8
D gene: NA
clone size: NA
CDR3 DNA: TGTGCCAGCAGGTCTACGATTAACACCGGGGAGCTGTTTTTT
CDR3 protein: CASRSTINTGELFF